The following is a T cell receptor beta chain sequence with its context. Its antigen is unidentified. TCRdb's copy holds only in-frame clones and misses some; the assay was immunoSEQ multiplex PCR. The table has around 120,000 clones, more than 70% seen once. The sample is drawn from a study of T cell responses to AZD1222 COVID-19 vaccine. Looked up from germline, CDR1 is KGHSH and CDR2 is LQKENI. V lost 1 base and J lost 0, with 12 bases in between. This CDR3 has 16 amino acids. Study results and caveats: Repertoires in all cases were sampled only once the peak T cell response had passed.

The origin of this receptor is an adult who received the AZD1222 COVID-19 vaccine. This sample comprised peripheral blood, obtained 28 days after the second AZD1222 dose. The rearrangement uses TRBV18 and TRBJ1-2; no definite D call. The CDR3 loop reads CASSPRPGDANYGYTF. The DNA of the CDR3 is TGTGCCAGCTCACCACGGCCGGGCGATGCTAACTATGGCTACACCTTC.